A selection of T cell receptor beta chains follows, all from one sample in a study of vaccination and CD4 T cells after COVID-19. TCRdb itself ran the PCR reads through MiXCR, one entry per CDR3 protein. The sample has around 19,000 distinct CDR3 sequences, approximately 40% seen once. Antigens for these TCRs are unknown. Specimen: CD4+ T cells from blood, cultured in vitro, collected after SARS-CoV-2 vaccination. All receptors derive from a human donor who had recovered from COVID-19. CDR3s include the opening cysteine and the closing phenylalanine or tryptophan. Fields, in order: clone size, V gene, D gene, J gene, CDR3 protein, CDR3 DNA. The D gene is left open where the match is weak. The size entry is marked missing in some rows and otherwise reads once, few, many or a size class.

-	TRBV27	-	TRBJ2-7	CASSLRHPSRGVDEQYF	TGTGCCAGCAGTTTAAGGCACCCGTCGAGGGGGGTGGACGAGCAGTACTTC
few	TRBV27	TRBD2	TRBJ2-1	CASSTSPNPGLAVTNEQFF	TGTGCCAGCAGTACCAGCCCCAACCCCGGACTAGCGGTTACCAATGAGCAGTTCTTC
-	TRBV27	TRBD1	TRBJ2-3	CASSGKGGTGRGAQYF	TGTGCCAGCAGTGGAAAAGGGGGGACAGGGCGAGGAGCGCAGTATTTT
few	TRBV28	TRBD1	TRBJ1-1	CASSSPSTGANTEAFF	TGTGCCAGCAGTTCTCCCTCGACAGGGGCGAACACTGAAGCTTTCTTT
-	TRBV5-6	TRBD2	TRBJ2-7	CASSPTLSGSPYEQYF	TGTGCCAGCAGCCCAACTCTTAGCGGGAGCCCCTACGAGCAGTACTTC
few	TRBV4-2	-	TRBJ1-5	CASSPGQPLSNQPQHF	TGTGCCAGCAGCCCCGGACAGCCACTTAGCAATCAGCCCCAGCATTTT
-	TRBV20-1	-	TRBJ2-7	CSATLGGLSYEQYF	TGCAGTGCCACCCTCGGGGGCCTCAGCTACGAGCAGTACTTC
-	TRBV10-1	TRBD2	TRBJ2-7	CASSDPVAGNEQYF	TGCGCCAGCAGTGACCCGGTAGCGGGGAACGAGCAGTACTTC
-	TRBV4-1	-	TRBJ2-5	CASSQVPRAEETQYF	TGCGCCAGCAGCCAAGTCCCCAGGGCAGAAGAGACCCAGTACTTC
-	TRBV19	-	TRBJ2-3	CASRLEGGGTDTQYF	TGTGCCAGTAGGCTTGAGGGGGGTGGCACAGATACGCAGTATTTT
few	TRBV20-1	-	TRBJ2-3	CSARSTLHTDTQYF	TGCAGTGCTAGAAGCACCCTTCACACAGATACGCAGTATTTT
few	TRBV5-1	-	TRBJ2-1	CASSDRGASSYNEQFF	TGCGCCAGCAGCGACCGTGGGGCGAGCTCCTACAATGAGCAGTTCTTC
few	TRBV7-2	TRBD1	TRBJ1-1	CASSFRQGAQAFF	TGTGCCAGCAGCTTCCGACAGGGGGCGCAGGCTTTCTTT
few	TRBV7-2	-	TRBJ2-6	CASSEGGANVLTF	TGTGCCAGCTCAGAGGGGGGGGCCAACGTCCTGACTTTC
-	TRBV28	TRBD1	TRBJ1-5	CASSSPAGGDQPQHF	TGTGCCAGCAGTTCCCCCGCAGGGGGAGATCAGCCCCAGCATTTT
-	TRBV19	-	TRBJ1-6	CASSIDLEEANSPLHF	TGTGCCAGTAGTATAGATCTCGAGGAAGCGAATTCACCCCTCCACTTT